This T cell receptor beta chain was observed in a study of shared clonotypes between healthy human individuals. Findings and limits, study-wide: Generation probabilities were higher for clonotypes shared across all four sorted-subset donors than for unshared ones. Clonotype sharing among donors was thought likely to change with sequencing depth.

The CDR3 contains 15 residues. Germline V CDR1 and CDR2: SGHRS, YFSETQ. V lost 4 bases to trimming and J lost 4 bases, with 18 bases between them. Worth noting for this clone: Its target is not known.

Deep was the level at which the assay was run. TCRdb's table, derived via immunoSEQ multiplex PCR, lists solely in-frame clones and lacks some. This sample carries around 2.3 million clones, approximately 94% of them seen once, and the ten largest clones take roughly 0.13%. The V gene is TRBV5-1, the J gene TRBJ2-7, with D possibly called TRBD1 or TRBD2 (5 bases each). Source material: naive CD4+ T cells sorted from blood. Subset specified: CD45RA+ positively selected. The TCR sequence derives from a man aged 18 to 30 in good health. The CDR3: CASSPFGREQYEQYF. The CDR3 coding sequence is TGCGCCAGCAGCCCATTTGGCAGGGAGCAATACGAGCAGTACTTC.